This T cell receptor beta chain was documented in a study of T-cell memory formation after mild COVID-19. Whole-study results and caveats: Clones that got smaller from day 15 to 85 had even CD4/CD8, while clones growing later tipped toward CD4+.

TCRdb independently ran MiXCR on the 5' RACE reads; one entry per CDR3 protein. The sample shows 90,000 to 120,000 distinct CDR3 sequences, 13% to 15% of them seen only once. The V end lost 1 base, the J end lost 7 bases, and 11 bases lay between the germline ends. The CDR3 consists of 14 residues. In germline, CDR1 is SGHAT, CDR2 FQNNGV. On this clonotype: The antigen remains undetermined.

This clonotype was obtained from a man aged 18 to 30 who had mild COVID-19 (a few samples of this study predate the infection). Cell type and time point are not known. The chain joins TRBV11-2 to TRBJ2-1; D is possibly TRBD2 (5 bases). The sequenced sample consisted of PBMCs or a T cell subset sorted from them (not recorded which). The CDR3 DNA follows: TGTGCCAGCAGCTTAGGAGGGTTTAGAAATGAGCAGTTCTTC. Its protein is CASSLGGFRNEQFF.